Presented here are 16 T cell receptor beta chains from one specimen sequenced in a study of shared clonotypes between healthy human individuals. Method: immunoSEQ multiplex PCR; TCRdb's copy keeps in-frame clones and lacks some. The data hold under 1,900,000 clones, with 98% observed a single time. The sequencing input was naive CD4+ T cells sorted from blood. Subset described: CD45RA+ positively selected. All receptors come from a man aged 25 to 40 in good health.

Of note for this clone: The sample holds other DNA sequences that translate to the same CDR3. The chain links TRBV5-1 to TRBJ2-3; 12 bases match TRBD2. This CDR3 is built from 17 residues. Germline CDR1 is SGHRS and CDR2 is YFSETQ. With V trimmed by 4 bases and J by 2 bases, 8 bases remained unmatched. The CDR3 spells CASSSGLAGTSTDTQYF. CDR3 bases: TGCGCCAGCAGCAGCGGACTAGCGGGAACCTCCACAGATACGCAGTATTTT.

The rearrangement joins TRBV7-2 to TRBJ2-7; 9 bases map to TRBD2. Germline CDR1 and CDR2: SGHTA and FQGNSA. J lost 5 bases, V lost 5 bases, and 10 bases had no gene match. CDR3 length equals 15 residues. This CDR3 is CASSGIAGAGDEQYF. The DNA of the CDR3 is TGTGCCAGCAGCGGGATAGCGGGAGCGGGTGACGAGCAGTACTTC.

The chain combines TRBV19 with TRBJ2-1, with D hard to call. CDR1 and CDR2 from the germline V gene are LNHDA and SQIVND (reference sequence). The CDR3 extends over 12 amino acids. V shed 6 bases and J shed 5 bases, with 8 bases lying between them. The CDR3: CASSPRNNEQFF. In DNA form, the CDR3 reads TGTGCCAGTAGCCCTAGGAACAATGAGCAGTTCTTC.

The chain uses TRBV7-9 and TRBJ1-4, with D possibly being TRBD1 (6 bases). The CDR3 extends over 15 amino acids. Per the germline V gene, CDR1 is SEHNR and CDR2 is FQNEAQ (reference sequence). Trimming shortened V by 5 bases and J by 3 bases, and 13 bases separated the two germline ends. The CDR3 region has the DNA TGTGCCAGCAGCCCAAGACAGGAGGCTAATGAAAAACTGTTTTTT. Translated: CASSPRQEANEKLFF.

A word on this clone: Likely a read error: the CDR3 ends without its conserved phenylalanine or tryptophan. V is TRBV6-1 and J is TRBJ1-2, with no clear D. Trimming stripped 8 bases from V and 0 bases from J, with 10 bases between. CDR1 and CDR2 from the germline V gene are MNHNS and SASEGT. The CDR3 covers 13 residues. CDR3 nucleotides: TGTGCCAGCTCAGAGCCGCCTAACTATGGCTACACCCTC. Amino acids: CASSEPPNYGYTL.

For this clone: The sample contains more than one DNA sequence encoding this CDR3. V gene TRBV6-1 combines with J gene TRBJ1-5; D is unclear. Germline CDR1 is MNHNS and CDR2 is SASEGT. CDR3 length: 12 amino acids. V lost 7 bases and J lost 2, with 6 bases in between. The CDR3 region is CASNRGNQPQHF. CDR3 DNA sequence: TGTGCCAGCAATAGGGGCAATCAGCCCCAGCATTTT.

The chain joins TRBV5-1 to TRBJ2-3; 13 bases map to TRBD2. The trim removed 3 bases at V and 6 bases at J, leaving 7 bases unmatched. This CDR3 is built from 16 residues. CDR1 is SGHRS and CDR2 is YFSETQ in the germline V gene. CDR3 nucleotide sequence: TGCGCCAGCAGCTCCCGGACTAGCGGGAGTGCGGATACGCAGTATTTT. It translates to CASSSRTSGSADTQYF.

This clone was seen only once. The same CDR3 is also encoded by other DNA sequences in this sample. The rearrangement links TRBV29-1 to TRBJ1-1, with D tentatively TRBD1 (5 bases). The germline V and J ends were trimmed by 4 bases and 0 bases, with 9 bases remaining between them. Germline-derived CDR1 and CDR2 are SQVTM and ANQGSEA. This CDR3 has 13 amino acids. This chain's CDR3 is CSVVRGLNTEAFF. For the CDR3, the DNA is TGCAGCGTTGTAAGGGGACTGAACACTGAAGCTTTCTTT.

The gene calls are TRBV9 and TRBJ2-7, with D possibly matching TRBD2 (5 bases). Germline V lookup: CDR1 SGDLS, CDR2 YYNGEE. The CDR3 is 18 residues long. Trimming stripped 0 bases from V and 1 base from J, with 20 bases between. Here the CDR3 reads CASSVGAPSGKLSYEQYF. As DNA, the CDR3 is TGTGCCAGCAGCGTAGGGGCCCCCTCGGGGAAACTATCCTACGAGCAGTACTTC.

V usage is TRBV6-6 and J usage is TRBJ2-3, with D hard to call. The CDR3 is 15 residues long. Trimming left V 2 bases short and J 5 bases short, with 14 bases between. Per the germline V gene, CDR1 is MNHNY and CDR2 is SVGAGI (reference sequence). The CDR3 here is CASSYLGVGGDTQYF. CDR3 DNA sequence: TGTGCCAGCAGTTACCTGGGTGTGGGTGGAGATACGCAGTATTTT.

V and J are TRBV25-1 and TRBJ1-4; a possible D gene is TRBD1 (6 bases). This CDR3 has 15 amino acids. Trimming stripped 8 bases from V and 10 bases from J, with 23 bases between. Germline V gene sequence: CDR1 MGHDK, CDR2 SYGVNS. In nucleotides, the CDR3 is TGTGCCAGCGAGACCACAGGGCCCTCCCGGCGAAAACTGTTTTTT. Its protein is CASETTGPSRRKLFF. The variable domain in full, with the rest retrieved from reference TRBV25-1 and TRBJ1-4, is EADIYQTPRYLVIGTGKKITLECSQTMGHDKMYWYQQDPGMELHLIHYSYGVNSTEKGDLSSESTVSRIRTEHFPLTLESARPSHTSQYLCASETTGPSRRKLFFGSGTQLSVL.

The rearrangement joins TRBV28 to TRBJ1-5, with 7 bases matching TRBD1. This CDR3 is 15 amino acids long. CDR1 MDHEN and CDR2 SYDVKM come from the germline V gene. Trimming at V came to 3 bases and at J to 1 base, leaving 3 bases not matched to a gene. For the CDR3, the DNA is TGTGCCAGCAGTTTCTTCAGGGGGAGCAATCAGCCCCAGCATTTT. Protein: CASSFFRGSNQPQHF.

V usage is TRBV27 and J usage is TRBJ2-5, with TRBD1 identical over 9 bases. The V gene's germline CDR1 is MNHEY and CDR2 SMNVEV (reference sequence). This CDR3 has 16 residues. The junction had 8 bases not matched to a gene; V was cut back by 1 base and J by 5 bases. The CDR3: CASSLFRGQGSETQYF. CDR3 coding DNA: TGTGCCAGCAGTTTATTCCGGGGACAGGGCTCGGAGACCCAGTACTTC.

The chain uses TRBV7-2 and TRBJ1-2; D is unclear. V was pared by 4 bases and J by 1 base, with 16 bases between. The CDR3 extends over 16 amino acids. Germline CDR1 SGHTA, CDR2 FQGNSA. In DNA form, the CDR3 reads TGTGCCAGCAGCTCCCCAGGACGGATAAGTAACTATGGCTACACCTTC. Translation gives CASSSPGRISNYGYTF.

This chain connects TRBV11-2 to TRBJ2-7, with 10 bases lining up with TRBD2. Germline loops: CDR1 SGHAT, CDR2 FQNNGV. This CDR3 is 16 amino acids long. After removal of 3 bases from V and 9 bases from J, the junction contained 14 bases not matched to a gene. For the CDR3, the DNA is TGTGCCAGCAGCTTCCCCGAGCTAGCGGGAGACTTGGGGCAGTACTTC. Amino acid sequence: CASSFPELAGDLGQYF. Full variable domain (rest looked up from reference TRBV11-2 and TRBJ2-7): EAGVAQSPRYKIIEKRQSVAFWCNPISGHATLYWYQQILGQGPKLLIQFQNNGVVDDSQLPKDRFSAERLKGVDSTLKIQPAKLEDSAVYLCASSFPELAGDLGQYFGPGTRLTVT.

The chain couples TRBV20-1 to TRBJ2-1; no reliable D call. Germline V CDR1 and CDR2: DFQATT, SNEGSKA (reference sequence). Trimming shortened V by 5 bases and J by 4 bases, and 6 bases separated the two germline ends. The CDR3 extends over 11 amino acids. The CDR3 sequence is CSAPQYNEQFF. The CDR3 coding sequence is TGCAGTGCTCCGCAATACAATGAGCAGTTCTTC.